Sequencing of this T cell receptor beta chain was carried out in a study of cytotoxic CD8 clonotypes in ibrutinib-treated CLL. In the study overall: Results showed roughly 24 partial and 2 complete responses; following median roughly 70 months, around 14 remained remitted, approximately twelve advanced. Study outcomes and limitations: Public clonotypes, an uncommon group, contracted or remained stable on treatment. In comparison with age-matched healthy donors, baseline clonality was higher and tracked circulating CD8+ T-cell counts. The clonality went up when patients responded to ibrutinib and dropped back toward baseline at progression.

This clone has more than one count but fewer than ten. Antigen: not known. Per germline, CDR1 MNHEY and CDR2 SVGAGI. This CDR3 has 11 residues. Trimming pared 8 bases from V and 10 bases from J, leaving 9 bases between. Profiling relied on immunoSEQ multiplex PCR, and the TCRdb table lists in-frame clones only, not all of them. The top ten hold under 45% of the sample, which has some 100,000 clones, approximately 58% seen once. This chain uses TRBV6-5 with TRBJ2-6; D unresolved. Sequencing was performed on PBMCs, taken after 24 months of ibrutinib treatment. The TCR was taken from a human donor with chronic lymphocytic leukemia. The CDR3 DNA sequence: TGTGCCAGCCGCCATGTGAACGTCCTGACTTTC. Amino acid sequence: CASRHVNVLTF.